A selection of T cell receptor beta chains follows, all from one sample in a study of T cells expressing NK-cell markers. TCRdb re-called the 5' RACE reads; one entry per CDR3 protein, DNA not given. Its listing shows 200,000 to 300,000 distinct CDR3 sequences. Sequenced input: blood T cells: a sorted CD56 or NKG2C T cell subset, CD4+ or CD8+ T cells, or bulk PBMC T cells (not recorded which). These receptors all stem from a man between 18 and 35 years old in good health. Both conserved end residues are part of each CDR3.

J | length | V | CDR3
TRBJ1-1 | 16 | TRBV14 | CASSQGPGLRNTEAFF
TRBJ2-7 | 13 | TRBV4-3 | CASSQDRQTEQYF
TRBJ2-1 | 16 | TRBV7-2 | CASSLALGSSYNEQFF
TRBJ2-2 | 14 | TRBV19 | CASRWDSPTGELFF
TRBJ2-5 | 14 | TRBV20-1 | CSARDGLVEETQYF
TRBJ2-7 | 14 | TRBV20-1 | CSASRGGASYEQYF
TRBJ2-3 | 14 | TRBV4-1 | CASSQARGPDTQYF
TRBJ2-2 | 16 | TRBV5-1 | CASSSPSGRTTGELFF
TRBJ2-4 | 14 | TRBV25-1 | CASSVNGPKNIQYF
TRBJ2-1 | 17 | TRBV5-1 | CASSMTSGSSSYNEQFF
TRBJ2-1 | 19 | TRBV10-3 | CAISESGTSGSNSYNEQFF
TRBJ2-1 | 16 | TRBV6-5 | CASSYPQGASYNEQFF
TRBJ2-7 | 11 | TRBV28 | CASSSVWGQYF
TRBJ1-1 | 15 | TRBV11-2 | CASSLVQGDNTEAFF
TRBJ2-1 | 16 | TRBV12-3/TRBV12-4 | CASSGRTSGYLHEQFF
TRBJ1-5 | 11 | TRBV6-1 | CASSPPGPQHF
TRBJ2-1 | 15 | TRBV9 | CASSVGAGLPPEQFF
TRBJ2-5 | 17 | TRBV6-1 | CASRRLAGGGSRETQYF
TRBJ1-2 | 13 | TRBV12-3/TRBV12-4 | CASRSPWSDGYTF
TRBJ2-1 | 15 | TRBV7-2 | CASSLDWGAGNEQFF
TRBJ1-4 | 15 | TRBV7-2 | CASSLVVGTNEKLFF
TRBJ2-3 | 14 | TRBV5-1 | CASSSRDATDTQYF
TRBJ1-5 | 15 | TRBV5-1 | CASSLEGWLWQPQHF
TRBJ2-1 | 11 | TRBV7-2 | CASSTWAEQFF
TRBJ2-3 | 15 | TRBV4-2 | CASSPQTRGVDTQYF
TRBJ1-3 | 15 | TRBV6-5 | CASSYAHSSGNTIYF
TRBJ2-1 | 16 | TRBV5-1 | CASSPYAGSSYNEQFF
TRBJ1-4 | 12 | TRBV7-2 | CASSSDVGKLFF
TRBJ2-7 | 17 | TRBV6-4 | CASRPYNRGTGTYEQYF
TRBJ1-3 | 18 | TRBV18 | CASSPVSDRAISGNTIYF
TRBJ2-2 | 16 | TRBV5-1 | CASSLGGAMNTGELFF
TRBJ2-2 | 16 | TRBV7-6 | CASSLRGSPDSGELFF
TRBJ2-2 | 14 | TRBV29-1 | CSVGTGMNTGELFF
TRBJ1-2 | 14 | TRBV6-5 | CASSYSRNGYGYTF
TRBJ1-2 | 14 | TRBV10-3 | CAISESGGNYGYTF
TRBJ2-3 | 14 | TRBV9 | CASSTSGRTDTQYF
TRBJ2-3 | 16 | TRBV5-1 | CASSPGGQGAGDTQYF
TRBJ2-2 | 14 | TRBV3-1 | CASSPGGPTGELFF
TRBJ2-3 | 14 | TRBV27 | CASSWGLGPDTQYF
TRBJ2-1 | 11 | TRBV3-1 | CASSQSNSQFF
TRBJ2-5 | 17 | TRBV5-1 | CASTELGVWRGQETQYF
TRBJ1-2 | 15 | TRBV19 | CASTLIPGQGAGYTF
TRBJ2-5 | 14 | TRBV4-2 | CASSQGAMQETQYF
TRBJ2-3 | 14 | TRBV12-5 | CASGLSRSTDTQYF
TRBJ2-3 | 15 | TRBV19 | CASSIRGSSTDTQYF
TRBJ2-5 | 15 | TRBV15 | CATSRDLGTQETQYF
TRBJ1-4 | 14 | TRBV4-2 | CASSQRDSREKLFF
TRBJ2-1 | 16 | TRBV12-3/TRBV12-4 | CASKPREAWRGNEQFF
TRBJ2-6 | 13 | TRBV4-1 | CASSDTGANVLTF
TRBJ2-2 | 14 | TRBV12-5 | CARTSGRETGELFF
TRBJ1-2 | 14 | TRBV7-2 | CASSLAAGTRGYTF
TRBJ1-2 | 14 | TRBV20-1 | CSARGTGPNYGYTF
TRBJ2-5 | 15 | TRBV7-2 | CASSQQGPPQETQYF